This TCR beta chain was identified during a study of T cells in Graves' hyperthyroidism and ophthalmopathy. Study results and limitations: It was a median approximately 7.1 months before onset that the model predicted ophthalmopathy.

RNA transcripts yielded amplified TCR beta CDR3 regions. TCR CDR3 underwent first-round RT-PCR with the HTBI primer set. Each CDR3 protein gets one entry after TCRdb re-called the multiplex PCR reads with MiXCR. The sample shows approximately 320,000 distinct CDR3 sequences, approximately 16% of them seen only once. This clonotype has ten or more counts. As yet, its antigen is unknown. The source material was blood. This TCR derives from a man aged 30 to 39 with Graves' hyperthyroidism.

CDR3 residues: CASSRTEYNEKLFF. CDR3 coding DNA: TGTGCCAGCTCGCGGACAGAGTATAATGAAAAACTGTTTTTT. The chain is built from TRBV18 and TRBJ1-4, with D tentatively TRBD1 (6 bases). V was pared by 6 bases and J by 4 bases, with 12 bases between. CDR3 length: 14 residues. The germline gives CDR1 KGHSH, CDR2 LQKENI.